This TCR beta chain was sequenced during a study of blood T cells in healthy people across ages. Every donor gave about 9 milliliters of peripheral blood. Findings and caveats of the study: Per million T cells, TCR beta diversity dropped about linearly as age rose. The study found TCR beta diversity correlated strongly with naive T cell percentage.

As concerns this clonotype: Its antigen remains unidentified.

There are 14 residues in the CDR3. Trimming removed 2 bases from V and 4 bases from J; junction bases left unmatched: 4. The germline V gene has CDR1 MNHGY and CDR2 SAAAGT. Combining a sample-barcoded 5' primer with a J-beta primer mix, a second PCR ran for about 7 to 11 cycles. A template-switch adaptor that had 12 random nucleotides put a tag on each cDNA molecule. TCRdb reanalysed the 5' RACE reads using MiXCR and keeps one entry per CDR3 protein. The sample yields about 1.5 million distinct CDR3 sequences, about 45% seen once. Sequencing was performed on blood. The clonotype was recovered from a woman aged 18-29 years in good health. This chain links TRBV6-8 with TRBJ2-7; 8 bases agree with TRBD1. The CDR3 sequence is CASSYQGARYEQYF. The CDR3 region has the DNA TGTGCCAGCAGTTACCAGGGGGCGAGGTACGAGCAGTACTTC.